Sequencing of this TCR beta chain was carried out in a study of PD-1 blockade in classical Hodgkin lymphoma. Here immunoSEQ multiplex PCR was the method, and the copy in TCRdb shows in-frame clones only, minus some. The sample consists of around 14,000 clones, around 82% of them appearing once. In the case of this clone: What it binds is not known.

Points from the study as a whole: Complete responders matched newly diagnosed patients in baseline diversity.

CDR1 and CDR2 (germline): SGHRS, YFSETQ. The V end was cut by 1 base, the J end by 4 bases, with 17 bases between. CDR3 length equals 16 residues. Autologous stem cell transplantation was followed by relapse in every patient, and brentuximab vedotin exposure varied. Best responses fell into complete response, partial response or progressive disease. This sequence originates from a human donor with classical Hodgkin lymphoma. Material: peripheral blood mononuclear cells (PBMCs), obtained before the second cycle of nivolumab. The rearrangement uses TRBV5-1 and TRBJ1-1; D is undetermined. CDR3 amino acids: CASSLMGLPAGTEAFF. CDR3 nucleotide sequence: TGCGCCAGCAGCTTGATGGGCCTACCGGCAGGCACTGAAGCTTTCTTT.